One T cell receptor (beta chain) is described in this entry. Its specificity is not known. Germline and junction disagree at one end, which may indicate a read error. Three rounds of nested PCR, following a modified ARM-PCR protocol, produced the TCRbeta library. One entry per CDR3 protein results from TCRdb running MiXCR on the multiplex PCR reads. The data show 200,000 to 250,000 distinct CDR3 sequences, about two thirds seen once. The CDR3 spans 15 residues. CDR1 is MDHEN, CDR2 SYDVKM, per germline. This sample stems from a study of tumor and adjacent non-tumor tissue in lung cancer. General study points: Tumor TCR diversity, when higher, was linked to shorter survival. Significantly higher TCR diversity was found in tumor than normal lung.

No cell sorting was done before RNA was extracted from the tissue. The TCR comes from a man aged 60 to 69 with non-small cell lung cancer. The specimen sequenced was lung tumor tissue. The chain combines TRBV28 with TRBJ2-7, with TRBD2 identical over 8 bases. The CDR3 reads CANSSLSGASYEQYF. As DNA, the CDR3 is TGTGCCAACAGTTCCCTTAGCGGGGCTTCCTACGAGCAGTACTTC.